The sequence of this T cell receptor (beta chain) was determined in a study of OX40 agonist ivuxolimab in advanced cancers. In the study overall: The patients' treatment was ivuxolimab, an agonistic anti-OX40 (CD134) antibody. Previous treatment with anti-PD-1, anti-PD-L1 or anti-CTLA-4 therapy was allowed; under 50% had received some.

The V and J ends lost 4 bases and 5 bases respectively, with 16 bases between them. Per germline, CDR1 SGDLS and CDR2 YYNGEE. The CDR3 runs to 14 residues. Clones were sequenced by immunoSEQ multiplex PCR, and TCRdb holds only the in-frame ones, with some missing. The table includes some 45,000 clones, approximately 86% detected once. Study results and caveats: Expanded clones tended on average to be more numerous among CD8+ T cells than CD4+. Some nonresponders also had low normalized T-cell clonal expansion.

Worth noting for this clone: The antigen is unknown.

The clonotype originates from an adult with an advanced solid tumor such as melanoma, head and neck, liver or kidney cancer. This sample comprised CD4+ or CD8+ T cells sorted from blood, obtained in a trial of the OX40 agonist ivuxolimab. This chain connects TRBV9 to TRBJ2-7; D tentatively fits TRBD1 or TRBD2 (5 bases each). DNA for the CDR3: TGTGCCAGCAGCCCGGGACGATCCGGGGACGAGCAGTACTTC. Its protein product is CASSPGRSGDEQYF.